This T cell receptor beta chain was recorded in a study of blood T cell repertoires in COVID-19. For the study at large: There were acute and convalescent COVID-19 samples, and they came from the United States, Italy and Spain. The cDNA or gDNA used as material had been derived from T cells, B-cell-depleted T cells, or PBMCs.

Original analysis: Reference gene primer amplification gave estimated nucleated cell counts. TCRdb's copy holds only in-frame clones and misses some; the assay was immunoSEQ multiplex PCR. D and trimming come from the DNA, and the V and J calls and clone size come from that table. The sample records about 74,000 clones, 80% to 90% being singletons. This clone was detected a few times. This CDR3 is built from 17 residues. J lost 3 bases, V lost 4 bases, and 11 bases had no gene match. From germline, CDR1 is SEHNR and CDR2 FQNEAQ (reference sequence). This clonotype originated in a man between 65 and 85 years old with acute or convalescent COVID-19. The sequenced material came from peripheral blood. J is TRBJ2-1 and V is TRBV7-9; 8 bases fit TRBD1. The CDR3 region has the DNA TGTGCCAGCAGCTCGGGACAGGCCCTTCTACACTACAATGAGCAGTTCTTC. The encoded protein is CASSSGQALLHYNEQFF.